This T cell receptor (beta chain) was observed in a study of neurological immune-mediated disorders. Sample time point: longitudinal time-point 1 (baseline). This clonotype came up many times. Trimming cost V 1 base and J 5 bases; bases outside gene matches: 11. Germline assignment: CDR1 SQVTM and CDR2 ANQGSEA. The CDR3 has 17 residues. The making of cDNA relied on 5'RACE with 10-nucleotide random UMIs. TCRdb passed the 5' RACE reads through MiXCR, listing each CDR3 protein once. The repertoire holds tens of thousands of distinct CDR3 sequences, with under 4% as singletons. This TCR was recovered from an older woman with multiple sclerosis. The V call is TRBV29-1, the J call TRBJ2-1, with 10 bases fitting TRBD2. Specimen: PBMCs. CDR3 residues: CSVEALGSGGTNNEQFF. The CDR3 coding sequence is TGCAGCGTTGAAGCCCTGGGTAGCGGGGGGACCAACAATGAGCAGTTCTTC.